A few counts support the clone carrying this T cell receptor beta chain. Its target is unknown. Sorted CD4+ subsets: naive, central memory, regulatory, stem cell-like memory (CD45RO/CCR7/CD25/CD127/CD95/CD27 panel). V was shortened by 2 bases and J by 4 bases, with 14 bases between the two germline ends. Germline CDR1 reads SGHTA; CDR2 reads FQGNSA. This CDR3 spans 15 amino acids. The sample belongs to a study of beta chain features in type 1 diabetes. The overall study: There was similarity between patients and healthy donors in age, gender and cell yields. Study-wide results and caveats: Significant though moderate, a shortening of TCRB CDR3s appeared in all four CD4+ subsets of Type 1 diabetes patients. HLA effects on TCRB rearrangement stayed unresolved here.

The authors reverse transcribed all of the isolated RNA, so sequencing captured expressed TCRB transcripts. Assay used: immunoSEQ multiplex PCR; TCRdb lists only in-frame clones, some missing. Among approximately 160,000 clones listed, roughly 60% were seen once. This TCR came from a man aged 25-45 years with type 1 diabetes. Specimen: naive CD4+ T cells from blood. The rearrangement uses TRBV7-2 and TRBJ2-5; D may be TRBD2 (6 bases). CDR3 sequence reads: CASSLTYHGGETQYF. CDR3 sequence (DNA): TGTGCCAGCAGCTTAACATACCACGGGGGAGAGACCCAGTACTTC.